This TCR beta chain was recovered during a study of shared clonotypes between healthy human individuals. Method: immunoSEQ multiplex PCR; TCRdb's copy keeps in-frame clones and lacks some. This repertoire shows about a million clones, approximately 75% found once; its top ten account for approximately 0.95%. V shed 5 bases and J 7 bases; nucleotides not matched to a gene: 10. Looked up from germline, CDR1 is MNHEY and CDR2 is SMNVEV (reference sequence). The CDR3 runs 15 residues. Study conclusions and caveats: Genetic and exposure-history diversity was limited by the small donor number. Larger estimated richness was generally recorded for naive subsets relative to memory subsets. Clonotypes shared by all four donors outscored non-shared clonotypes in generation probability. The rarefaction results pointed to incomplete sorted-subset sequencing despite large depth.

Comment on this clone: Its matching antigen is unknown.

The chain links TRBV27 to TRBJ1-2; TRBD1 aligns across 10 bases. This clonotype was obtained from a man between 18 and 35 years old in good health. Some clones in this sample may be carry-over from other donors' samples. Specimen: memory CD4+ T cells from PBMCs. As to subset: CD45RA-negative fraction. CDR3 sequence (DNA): TGTGCCAGCAGTCGTCAGACAGGGGGCGGGAGTGGCTACACCTTC. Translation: CASSRQTGGGSGYTF.